A selection of T cell receptor beta chains follows, all from one sample in a study of shared clonotypes between healthy human individuals. The table came from immunoSEQ multiplex PCR; TCRdb's copy has only in-frame clones and leaves some out. This table holds 750,000 to 1,000,000 clones, roughly 92% found once. Material: naive CD8+ T cells sorted from blood. These receptors all stem from a man aged 25 to 45 in good health. The CDR3 runs from the conserved cysteine through the conserved F or W. The order of the fields is CDR3 protein, CDR3 DNA, V gene, J gene, D gene, clone size. D genes are given only for firm matches. Expanded clones are given a class, and other clones once, few, many or no size at all.

CDR3: CASSVGGERETQYF; DNA: TGTGCCAGCAGCGTAGGAGGAGAGCGAGAGACCCAGTACTTC; V: TRBV7-2; J: TRBJ2-5; D: .; size: .
CDR3: CASSESAGWEQFF; DNA: TGCGCCAGCAGTGAGTCGGCGGGGTGGGAGCAGTTCTTC; V: TRBV10-1; J: TRBJ2-1; D: .; size: .
CDR3: CASSLDRALETQYF; DNA: TGTGCCAGCAGCTTGGACAGGGCGTTAGAGACCCAGTACTTC; V: TRBV7-6; J: TRBJ2-5; D: TRBD1; size: .
CDR3: CASSVEVGSVETQYF; DNA: TGTGCCAGCAGCGTTGAGGTAGGGTCGGTAGAGACCCAGTACTTC; V: TRBV7-8; J: TRBJ2-5; D: .; size: once
CDR3: CSVEGSRVTGSSYNEQFF; DNA: TGCAGCGTTGAGGGGAGTCGCGTGACAGGGAGCTCCTACAATGAGCAGTTCTTC; V: TRBV29-1; J: TRBJ2-1; D: TRBD1; size: .
CDR3: CASSLGLTNEKLFF; DNA: TGTGCCAGCAGCCTAGGTTTGACTAATGAAAAACTGTTTTTT; V: TRBV6-5; J: TRBJ1-4; D: .; size: .
CDR3: CASRPGQGDTEAFF; DNA: TGTGCCAGCAGACCGGGACAGGGTGACACTGAAGCTTTCTTT; V: TRBV27; J: TRBJ1-1; D: TRBD1; size: .
CDR3: CASSKGDEQFF; DNA: TGTGCCAGCAGTAAGGGTGATGAGCAGTTCTTC; V: TRBV27; J: TRBJ2-1; D: .; size: .
CDR3: CASSLTSPLYNEQFF; DNA: TGTGCCAGCAGCTTAACGTCCCCCCTATACAATGAGCAGTTCTTC; V: TRBV7-9; J: TRBJ2-1; D: .; size: .
CDR3: CASSLLGSDEKLFF; DNA: TGTGCCAGCAGTTTACTGGGGAGTGATGAAAAACTGTTTTTT; V: TRBV27; J: TRBJ1-4; D: .; size: .
CDR3: CASSFSGGEAFF; DNA: TGTGCCAGCAGTTTTTCAGGGGGTGAAGCTTTCTTT; V: TRBV27; J: TRBJ1-1; D: TRBD1; size: .
CDR3: CSVDTMNTEAFF; DNA: TGCAGCGTTGACACCATGAACACTGAAGCTTTCTTT; V: TRBV29-1; J: TRBJ1-1; D: .; size: .
CDR3: CASSPRQSSYNEQFF; DNA: TGTGCCAGCAGCCCCCGACAGAGCTCCTACAATGAGCAGTTCTTC; V: TRBV11-2; J: TRBJ2-1; D: .; size: .
CDR3: CASSLEVEQYF; DNA: TGTGCCAGCAGCTTAGAGGTCGAGCAGTACTTC; V: TRBV11-1; J: TRBJ2-7; D: .; size: .
CDR3: CASSPRPLAGGNSYNEQFF; DNA: TGTGCCAGCAGCCCGCGCCCCCTAGCGGGAGGGAACTCCTACAATGAGCAGTTCTTC; V: TRBV7-9; J: TRBJ2-1; D: TRBD2; size: once
CDR3: CATSRGLADAYEQYF; DNA: TGTGCCACCAGCAGAGGACTAGCCGATGCCTACGAGCAGTACTTC; V: TRBV15; J: TRBJ2-7; D: TRBD2; size: .
CDR3: CASSQGLEARQPQHF; DNA: TGCGCCAGCAGCCAAGGACTCGAAGCCCGGCAGCCCCAGCATTTT; V: TRBV4-1; J: TRBJ1-5; D: .; size: .
CDR3: CASSLARTQWEEQYF; DNA: TGTGCCAGCAGCTTAGCCCGGACTCAATGGGAAGAGCAGTACTTC; V: TRBV7-8; J: TRBJ2-7; D: .; size: .
CDR3: CASRRELGYEQYF; DNA: TGTGCCAGCAGGAGGGAATTGGGGTACGAGCAGTACTTC; V: TRBV28; J: TRBJ2-7; D: .; size: .
CDR3: CASSLEPQGAGQETQYF; DNA: TGTGCCAGCAGCTTAGAACCCCAGGGGGCAGGTCAGGAGACCCAGTACTTC; V: TRBV11-3; J: TRBJ2-5; D: TRBD1; size: .
CDR3: CASSLRGSPGNEQFF; DNA: TGTGCCAGCAGCCTACGTGGCTCCCCGGGGAATGAGCAGTTCTTC; V: TRBV13; J: TRBJ2-1; D: .; size: .
CDR3: CASTEERGASTDTQYF; DNA: TGTGCCAGCACGGAGGAAAGGGGGGCTAGCACAGATACGCAGTATTTT; V: TRBV25-1; J: TRBJ2-3; D: .; size: once
CDR3: CASSQEGGGRRANVLTF; DNA: TGTGCCAGCAGCCAAGAAGGCGGGGGGAGACGGGCCAACGTCCTGACTTTC; V: TRBV4-2; J: TRBJ2-6; D: TRBD2; size: .
CDR3: CASSLAGGGNEQFF; DNA: TGTGCCAGCAGCTTGGCCGGTGGGGGGAATGAGCAGTTCTTC; V: TRBV5-6; J: TRBJ2-1; D: .; size: once
CDR3: CASSHSGSMYNEQFF; DNA: TGTGCCAGCAGCCATAGCGGGTCTATGTACAATGAGCAGTTCTTC; V: TRBV7-9; J: TRBJ2-1; D: TRBD2; size: once
CDR3: CASSFLSTRRENPTDEQFF; DNA: TGTGCCAGCAGCTTCCTTAGCACGAGGCGGGAAAACCCCACTGATGAGCAGTTCTTC; V: TRBV7-9; J: TRBJ2-1; D: .; size: .
CDR3: CASLGTGGNTEAFF; DNA: TGTGCCTCCCTAGGGACAGGGGGCAACACTGAAGCTTTCTTT; V: TRBV10-3; J: TRBJ1-1; D: TRBD1; size: .
CDR3: CASSQDSLAGAYEQYF; DNA: TGCGCCAGCAGCCAAGATTCTCTGGCGGGGGCCTACGAGCAGTACTTC; V: TRBV4-1; J: TRBJ2-7; D: TRBD2; size: .
CDR3: CASSPSLAYQETQYF; DNA: TGTGCCAGCAGTCCAAGTCTAGCGTACCAAGAGACCCAGTACTTC; V: TRBV7-6; J: TRBJ2-5; D: .; size: .
CDR3: CASSPTSKGADTEAFF; DNA: TGTGCCAGCAGCCCCACGAGTAAGGGAGCGGACACTGAAGCTTTCTTT; V: TRBV7-9; J: TRBJ1-1; D: .; size: once
CDR3: CASSLRPSNQPQHF; DNA: TGTGCCAGCAGCTTACGACCAAGCAATCAGCCCCAGCATTTT; V: TRBV7-8; J: TRBJ1-5; D: .; size: .
CDR3: CASSQVGGVSYEQYF; DNA: TGTGCCAGCAGCCAAGTCGGGGGAGTCTCCTACGAGCAGTACTTC; V: TRBV14; J: TRBJ2-7; D: .; size: .
CDR3: CASRDRNAYEQYF; DNA: TGTGCCAGCCGGGACAGGAATGCCTACGAGCAGTACTTC; V: TRBV6-5; J: TRBJ2-7; D: TRBD1; size: .
CDR3: CSVEWGAAFF; DNA: TGCAGCGTTGAATGGGGAGCAGCTTTCTTT; V: TRBV29-1; J: TRBJ1-1; D: .; size: .
CDR3: CASSLGTGWASGYTF; DNA: TGTGCCAGCAGTCTAGGGACAGGATGGGCCTCCGGCTACACCTTC; V: TRBV27; J: TRBJ1-2; D: TRBD1; size: .
CDR3: CASSYSWTAYEQYF; DNA: TGTGCCAGCAGTTACTCGTGGACAGCCTACGAGCAGTACTTC; V: TRBV6-5; J: TRBJ2-7; D: .; size: few
CDR3: CASSLVFRGPYEQYF; DNA: TGTGCCAGCAGCTTAGTTTTCCGAGGACCCTACGAGCAGTACTTC; V: TRBV7-2; J: TRBJ2-7; D: .; size: .
CDR3: CASSQEGTPYNEQFF; DNA: TGCGCCAGCAGCCAAGAGGGGACACCGTACAATGAGCAGTTCTTC; V: TRBV4-1; J: TRBJ2-1; D: .; size: .
CDR3: CASSTQGFGYGYTF; DNA: TGTGCCAGCAGTACACAGGGCTTTGGGTATGGCTACACCTTC; V: TRBV28; J: TRBJ1-2; D: .; size: .
CDR3: CASKPNTVGELFF; DNA: TGTGCCAGCAAACCCAACACGGTCGGGGAGCTGTTTTTT; V: TRBV6-5; J: TRBJ2-2; D: .; size: .
CDR3: CASSATGRLTYEQYF; DNA: TGTGCCAGCTCTGCCACCGGGAGATTGACCTACGAGCAGTACTTC; V: TRBV18; J: TRBJ2-7; D: .; size: .
CDR3: CASSEPGLAFYEQYF; DNA: TGTGCCAGCAGTGAGCCGGGACTAGCCTTCTACGAGCAGTACTTC; V: TRBV6-1; J: TRBJ2-7; D: TRBD2; size: .
CDR3: CASSQLTSGRDNEQFF; DNA: TGCGCCAGCAGCCAGTTGACTAGCGGGAGGGACAATGAGCAGTTCTTC; V: TRBV4-1; J: TRBJ2-1; D: TRBD2; size: .
CDR3: CASSYSGAREQFF; DNA: TGTGCCAGCAGTTACTCCGGAGCCCGGGAGCAGTTCTTC; V: TRBV6-5; J: TRBJ2-1; D: .; size: .
CDR3: CASSRWASGDSIETQYF; DNA: TGCGCCAGCAGCCGTTGGGCTAGCGGGGACAGTATTGAGACCCAGTACTTC; V: TRBV4-3; J: TRBJ2-5; D: TRBD2; size: once
CDR3: CASSFGGRTDTQYF; DNA: TGTGCCAGCAGCTTTGGAGGGCGCACAGATACGCAGTATTTT; V: TRBV11-2; J: TRBJ2-3; D: .; size: .